This is a list of T cell receptor beta chains from one sample in a study of T-cell memory formation after mild COVID-19. TCRdb processed the 5' RACE reads anew with MiXCR; each CDR3 protein has one entry. The sample contains 200,000 to 250,000 distinct CDR3 sequences, 9.5% of which appear only once. Sample: PBMCs or a T cell subset sorted from them (not recorded which). These receptors all come from a man in his late teens or twenties who had mild COVID-19 (a few samples of this study predate the infection). Cell type and time point are not known. Both conserved end residues are part of each CDR3. D genes are given only for firm matches. Size is stated for part of the rows, as once, few or many counts, or as a class when the clone is expanded.

V gene: TRBV20-1; D gene: .; CDR3 length: 14; J gene: TRBJ2-6; clone size: many; CDR3 protein: CSAVTSSGANVLTF; CDR3 DNA: TGCAGTGCTGTAACTAGCTCTGGGGCCAACGTCCTGACTTTC
V gene: TRBV23-1; D gene: TRBD1; CDR3 length: 16; J gene: TRBJ2-1; clone size: .; CDR3 protein: CASSRNLGQVDNEQFF; CDR3 DNA: TGCGCCAGCAGTCGAAACCTGGGACAGGTGGATAATGAGCAGTTCTTC
V gene: TRBV9; D gene: TRBD1; CDR3 length: 15; J gene: TRBJ1-6; clone size: few; CDR3 protein: CASSVDGQENSPLHF; CDR3 DNA: TGTGCCAGCAGCGTAGATGGACAGGAGAATTCACCCCTCCACTTT
V gene: TRBV12-3/TRBV12-4; D gene: .; CDR3 length: 12; J gene: TRBJ1-2; clone size: .; CDR3 protein: CASSFARGGYTF; CDR3 DNA: TGTGCCAGCAGTTTCGCGCGGGGAGGCTACACCTTC
V gene: TRBV9; D gene: .; CDR3 length: 15; J gene: TRBJ1-2; clone size: .; CDR3 protein: CASSTLTGSDYGYTF; CDR3 DNA: TGTGCCAGCAGCACACTGACTGGAAGTGACTATGGCTACACCTTC
V gene: TRBV12-3/TRBV12-4; D gene: .; CDR3 length: 13; J gene: TRBJ1-1; clone size: few; CDR3 protein: CASNRETNTEAFF; CDR3 DNA: TGTGCCAGCAATCGGGAGACGAACACTGAAGCTTTCTTT
V gene: TRBV6-6; D gene: .; CDR3 length: 14; J gene: TRBJ1-5; clone size: .; CDR3 protein: CASSYAGYNQPQHF; CDR3 DNA: TGTGCCAGCAGTTACGCCGGCTACAATCAGCCCCAGCATTTT
V gene: TRBV3-1; D gene: .; CDR3 length: 12; J gene: TRBJ1-5; clone size: few; CDR3 protein: CASSQGSQAQHF; CDR3 DNA: TGTGCCAGCAGCCAAGGTTCGCAGGCCCAGCATTTT
V gene: TRBV5-6; D gene: .; CDR3 length: 13; J gene: TRBJ1-1; clone size: .; CDR3 protein: CASSLGQIAEAFF; CDR3 DNA: TGTGCCAGCAGCTTGGGGCAGATAGCTGAAGCTTTCTTT
V gene: TRBV6-2/TRBV6-3; D gene: .; CDR3 length: 15; J gene: TRBJ1-4; clone size: few; CDR3 protein: CASSYRRFNEGFRIF; CDR3 DNA: TGTGCCAGCAGTTACCGACGGTTTAATGAGGGTTTCAGGATTTTT
V gene: TRBV12-3/TRBV12-4; D gene: .; CDR3 length: 12; J gene: TRBJ2-7; clone size: once; CDR3 protein: CASSLRLGEQYF; CDR3 DNA: TGTGCCAGCAGCCTTAGATTAGGGGAGCAGTACTTC
V gene: TRBV5-1; D gene: TRBD2; CDR3 length: 13; J gene: TRBJ2-1; clone size: few; CDR3 protein: CASSTAGINEQFF; CDR3 DNA: TGCGCCAGCAGCACAGCGGGGATCAATGAGCAGTTCTTC
V gene: TRBV12-3/TRBV12-4; D gene: .; CDR3 length: 13; J gene: TRBJ1-1; clone size: .; CDR3 protein: CAGRGTIYTEAFF; CDR3 DNA: TGTGCCGGAAGGGGTACGATTTACACTGAAGCTTTCTTT
V gene: TRBV5-1; D gene: TRBD1; CDR3 length: 16; J gene: TRBJ2-5; clone size: .; CDR3 protein: CASRDRMGADQETQYF; CDR3 DNA: TGCGCCAGCAGGGACAGGATGGGCGCCGATCAAGAGACCCAGTACTTC
V gene: TRBV19; D gene: .; CDR3 length: 15; J gene: TRBJ2-1; clone size: .; CDR3 protein: CASSIDIRQPLGGFF; CDR3 DNA: TGTGCCAGTAGTATAGATATCCGACAGCCCCTAGGAGGGTTCTTC
V gene: TRBV12-3/TRBV12-4; D gene: TRBD1; CDR3 length: 13; J gene: TRBJ2-3; clone size: few; CDR3 protein: CASRVTGSGTQYF; CDR3 DNA: TGTGCCAGCAGGGTGACAGGGTCGGGTACGCAGTATTTT
V gene: TRBV29-1; D gene: .; CDR3 length: 13; J gene: TRBJ2-3; clone size: .; CDR3 protein: CSVFAPSRDTQYF; CDR3 DNA: TGCAGCGTCTTCGCCCCTAGTAGAGATACGCAGTATTTT
V gene: TRBV4-2; D gene: TRBD2; CDR3 length: 16; J gene: TRBJ2-1; clone size: many; CDR3 protein: CASSQLAGGSYNEQFF; CDR3 DNA: TGTGCCAGCAGCCAACTAGCGGGGGGCTCCTACAATGAGCAGTTCTTC
V gene: TRBV20-1; D gene: .; CDR3 length: 14; J gene: TRBJ2-2; clone size: many; CDR3 protein: CSASVGQVTGELFF; CDR3 DNA: TGCAGTGCTAGCGTGGGTCAGGTCACCGGGGAGCTGTTTTTT
V gene: TRBV7-2; D gene: .; CDR3 length: 13; J gene: TRBJ1-2; clone size: few; CDR3 protein: CASSLAVSYGYTF; CDR3 DNA: TGTGCCAGCAGCTTAGCCGTATCCTATGGCTACACCTTC
V gene: TRBV2; D gene: .; CDR3 length: 14; J gene: TRBJ1-6; clone size: few; CDR3 protein: CASSLQAGNSPLHF; CDR3 DNA: TGTGCCAGCAGCCTACAAGCGGGTAATTCACCCCTCCACTTT
V gene: TRBV7-9; D gene: .; CDR3 length: 15; J gene: TRBJ2-4; clone size: many; CDR3 protein: CASREGLGAKNIQYF; CDR3 DNA: TGTGCCAGCAGAGAGGGGTTGGGAGCCAAAAACATTCAGTACTTC
V gene: TRBV2; D gene: .; CDR3 length: 14; J gene: TRBJ1-3; clone size: .; CDR3 protein: CASSQTVSRNTIYF; CDR3 DNA: TGTGCCAGCAGCCAAACAGTATCCAGAAACACCATATATTTT
V gene: TRBV7-2; D gene: TRBD2; CDR3 length: 15; J gene: TRBJ2-7; clone size: .; CDR3 protein: CASSPFSGGEFEQYF; CDR3 DNA: TGTGCCAGCAGCCCTTTTAGCGGGGGGGAATTCGAGCAGTACTTC
V gene: TRBV4-1; D gene: .; CDR3 length: 16; J gene: TRBJ1-5; clone size: .; CDR3 protein: CASSQDPRTGNQPQHF; CDR3 DNA: TGCGCCAGCAGCCAAGATCCCAGGACGGGAAATCAGCCCCAGCATTTT
V gene: TRBV6-5; D gene: .; CDR3 length: 15; J gene: TRBJ2-5; clone size: .; CDR3 protein: CASSEHRANQETQYF; CDR3 DNA: TGTGCCAGCAGTGAACACAGGGCCAACCAAGAGACCCAGTACTTC
V gene: TRBV7-2; D gene: TRBD2; CDR3 length: 14; J gene: TRBJ2-5; clone size: few; CDR3 protein: CASSLTSGDQTQYF; CDR3 DNA: TGTGCCAGCAGCTTGACTAGCGGGGATCAGACCCAGTACTTC
V gene: TRBV7-9; D gene: .; CDR3 length: 14; J gene: TRBJ1-6; clone size: few; CDR3 protein: CASSLTRNNSPLHF; CDR3 DNA: TGTGCCAGCAGCTTAACGCGGAATAATTCACCCCTCCACTTT
V gene: TRBV29-1; D gene: TRBD1; CDR3 length: 14; J gene: TRBJ2-3; clone size: many; CDR3 protein: CSAGTGVIADTQYF; CDR3 DNA: TGCAGCGCGGGGACAGGGGTTATTGCAGATACGCAGTATTTT
V gene: TRBV4-3; D gene: .; CDR3 length: 15; J gene: TRBJ1-2; clone size: .; CDR3 protein: CASSQEAGANYGYTF; CDR3 DNA: TGCGCCAGCAGCCAAGAGGCAGGGGCTAACTATGGCTACACCTTC
V gene: TRBV20-1; D gene: .; CDR3 length: 13; J gene: TRBJ1-4; clone size: .; CDR3 protein: CSARRAVHEKLFF; CDR3 DNA: TGCAGTGCTAGACGGGCGGTCCATGAAAAACTGTTTTTT
V gene: TRBV5-1; D gene: .; CDR3 length: 17; J gene: TRBJ2-2; clone size: .; CDR3 protein: CASSSSLRRTNTGELFF; CDR3 DNA: TGCGCCAGCAGCTCCTCCTTGCGGAGGACGAACACCGGGGAGCTGTTTTTT
V gene: TRBV5-1; D gene: TRBD1; CDR3 length: 15; J gene: TRBJ1-1; clone size: .; CDR3 protein: CASSVDGTGGSEAFF; CDR3 DNA: TGCGCCAGCAGCGTGGACGGGACAGGGGGCTCTGAAGCTTTCTTT
V gene: TRBV5-1; D gene: .; CDR3 length: 11; J gene: TRBJ2-1; clone size: few; CDR3 protein: CASSLESGQFF; CDR3 DNA: TGCGCCAGCAGCTTGGAGTCTGGGCAGTTCTTC
V gene: TRBV20-1; D gene: .; CDR3 length: 15; J gene: TRBJ2-3; clone size: .; CDR3 protein: CSARAPMMNTDTQYF; CDR3 DNA: TGCAGTGCTAGAGCGCCCATGATGAACACAGATACGCAGTATTTT
V gene: TRBV7-2; D gene: TRBD1; CDR3 length: 14; J gene: TRBJ1-2; clone size: .; CDR3 protein: CASSAGQGLYGYTF; CDR3 DNA: TGTGCCAGCAGCGCCGGACAGGGGTTATATGGCTACACCTTC
V gene: TRBV5-6; D gene: .; CDR3 length: 14; J gene: TRBJ1-5; clone size: .; CDR3 protein: CASSYALGNQPQHF; CDR3 DNA: TGTGCCAGCAGTTATGCCCTGGGGAATCAGCCCCAGCATTTT
V gene: TRBV5-6; D gene: .; CDR3 length: 18; J gene: TRBJ2-3; clone size: .; CDR3 protein: CASSRGDGRFRSTDTQYF; CDR3 DNA: TGTGCCAGCAGCAGGGGGGACGGGCGTTTCCGTAGCACAGATACGCAGTATTTT
V gene: TRBV12-3/TRBV12-4; D gene: .; CDR3 length: 13; J gene: TRBJ2-1; clone size: .; CDR3 protein: CARKLVDYNEQFF; CDR3 DNA: TGTGCCAGAAAGCTGGTAGACTACAATGAGCAGTTCTTC